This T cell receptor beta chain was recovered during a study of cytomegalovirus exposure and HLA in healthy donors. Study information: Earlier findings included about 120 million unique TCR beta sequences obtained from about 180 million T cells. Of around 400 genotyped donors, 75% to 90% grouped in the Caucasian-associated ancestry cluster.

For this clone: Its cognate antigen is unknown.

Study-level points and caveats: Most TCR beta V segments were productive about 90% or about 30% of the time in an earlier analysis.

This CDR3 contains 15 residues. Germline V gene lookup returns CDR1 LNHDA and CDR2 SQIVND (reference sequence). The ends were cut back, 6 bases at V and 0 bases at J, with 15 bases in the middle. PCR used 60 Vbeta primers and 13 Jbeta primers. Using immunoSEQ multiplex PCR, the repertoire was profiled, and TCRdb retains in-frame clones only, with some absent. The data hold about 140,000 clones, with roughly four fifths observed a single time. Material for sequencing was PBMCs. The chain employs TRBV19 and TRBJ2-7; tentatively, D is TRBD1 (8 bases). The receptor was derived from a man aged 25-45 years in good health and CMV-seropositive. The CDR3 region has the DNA TGTGCCAGTAGGCTACAGGGGGGGGACTCCTACGAGCAGTACTTC. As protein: CASRLQGGDSYEQYF.